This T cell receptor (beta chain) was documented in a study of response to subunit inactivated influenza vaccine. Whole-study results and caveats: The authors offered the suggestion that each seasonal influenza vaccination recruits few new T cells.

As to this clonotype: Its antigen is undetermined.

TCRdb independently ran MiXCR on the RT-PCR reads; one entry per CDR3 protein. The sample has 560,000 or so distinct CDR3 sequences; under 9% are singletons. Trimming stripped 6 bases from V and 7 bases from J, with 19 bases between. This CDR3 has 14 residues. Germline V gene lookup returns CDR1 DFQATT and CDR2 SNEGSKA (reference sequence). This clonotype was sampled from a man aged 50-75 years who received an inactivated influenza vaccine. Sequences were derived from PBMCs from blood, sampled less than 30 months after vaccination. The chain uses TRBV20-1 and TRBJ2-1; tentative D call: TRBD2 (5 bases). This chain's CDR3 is CSASHGYRRNEQFF. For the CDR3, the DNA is TGCAGTGCCTCCCACGGCTACCGGAGGAATGAGCAGTTCTTC.